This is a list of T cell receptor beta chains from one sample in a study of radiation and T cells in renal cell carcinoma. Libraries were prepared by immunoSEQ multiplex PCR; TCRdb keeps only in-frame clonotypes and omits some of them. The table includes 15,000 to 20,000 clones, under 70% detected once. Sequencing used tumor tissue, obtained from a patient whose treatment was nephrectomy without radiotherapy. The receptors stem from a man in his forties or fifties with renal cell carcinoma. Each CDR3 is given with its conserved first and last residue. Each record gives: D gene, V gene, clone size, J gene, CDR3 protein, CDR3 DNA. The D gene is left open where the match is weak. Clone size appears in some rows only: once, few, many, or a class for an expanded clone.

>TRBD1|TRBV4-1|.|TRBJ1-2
CASSRFWTGDYNYGYTF
TGCGCCAGCAGCCGGTTTTGGACAGGGGATTACAACTATGGCTACACCTTC
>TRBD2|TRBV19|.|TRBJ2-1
CASSQTSGNEQFF
TGTGCCAGTAGTCAGACTAGCGGGAATGAGCAGTTCTTC
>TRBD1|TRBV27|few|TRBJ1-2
CASSSSTGWGGYTF
TGTGCCAGCAGTTCCTCGACAGGGTGGGGCGGCTACACCTTC
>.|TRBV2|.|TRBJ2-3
CASSRRAITDTQYF
TGTGCCAGCAGCCGACGGGCTATCACAGATACGCAGTATTTT
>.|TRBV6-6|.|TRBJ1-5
CASRSDSTSNQPQHF
TGTGCCAGCAGGTCGGACAGCACAAGCAATCAGCCCCAGCATTTT
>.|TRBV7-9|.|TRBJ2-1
CASSLGQVNEQFF
TGTGCCAGCAGCTTAGGACAGGTCAATGAGCAGTTCTTC
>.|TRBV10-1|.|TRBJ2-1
CASSESAGGRANVQFF
TGCGCCAGCAGTGAGTCAGCCGGGGGGCGCGCAAATGTGCAGTTCTTC
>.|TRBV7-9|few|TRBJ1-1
CASSLVQENTEAFF
TGTGCCAGCAGCTTAGTACAGGAGAACACTGAAGCTTTCTTT
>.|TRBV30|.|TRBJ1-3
CAGGGGVLSGNTIYF
TGTGCCGGGGGCGGGGGGGTTCTCTCTGGAAACACCATATATTTT
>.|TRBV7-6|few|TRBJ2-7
CASSLDRARPSYEQYF
TGTGCCAGCAGCTTAGACCGGGCCAGACCCTCCTACGAGCAGTACTTC
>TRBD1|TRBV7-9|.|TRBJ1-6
CASSLISGTGNSPLHF
TGTGCCAGCAGCTTAATCTCCGGGACAGGGAATTCACCCCTCCACTTT
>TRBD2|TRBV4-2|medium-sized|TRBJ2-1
CASSQELASGAYNEQFF
TGTGCCAGCAGCCAAGAATTGGCTAGCGGGGCTTACAATGAGCAGTTCTTC
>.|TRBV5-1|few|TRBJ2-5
CASSGGDWSWGTQYF
TGCGCCAGCAGCGGCGGGGACTGGTCGTGGGGGACCCAGTACTTC
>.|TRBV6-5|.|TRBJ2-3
CAIGPSGTDTQYF
TGTGCCATCGGCCCTAGCGGCACAGATACGCAGTATTTT
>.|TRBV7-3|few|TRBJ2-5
CASSLTLQETQYF
TGTGCCAGCAGCCTAACCCTCCAAGAGACCCAGTACTTC
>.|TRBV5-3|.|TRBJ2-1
CARSLASGHYNEQFF
TGTGCCAGAAGCTTGGCGTCAGGACATTACAATGAGCAGTTCTTC
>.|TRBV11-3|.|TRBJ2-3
CASSQGLQNTDTQYF
TGTGCCAGCAGTCAGGGACTTCAAAACACAGATACGCAGTATTTT
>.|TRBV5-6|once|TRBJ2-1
CASSLLSKGEQFF
TGTGCCAGCAGCTTGCTGTCAAAGGGGGAGCAGTTCTTC
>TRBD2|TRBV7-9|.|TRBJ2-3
CASSSGLAGTDTQYF
TGTGCCAGCAGCTCCGGACTAGCGGGCACAGATACGCAGTATTTT
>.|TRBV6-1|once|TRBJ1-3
CASRAEAGSGNTIYF
TGTGCCAGCAGGGCAGAAGCGGGCTCTGGAAACACCATATATTTT
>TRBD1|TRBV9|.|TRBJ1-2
CASSPDREKGYGYTF
TGTGCCAGCAGCCCTGACAGGGAGAAGGGCTATGGCTACACCTTC
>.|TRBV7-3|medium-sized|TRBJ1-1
CASSLGEGAEAFF
TGTGCCAGCAGCTTAGGTGAAGGGGCTGAAGCTTTCTTT
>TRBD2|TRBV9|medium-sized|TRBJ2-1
CASSAQTSITSNEQFF
TGTGCCAGCAGCGCTCAGACTAGCATCACATCCAATGAGCAGTTCTTC
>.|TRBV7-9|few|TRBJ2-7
CASSLASEYNEQYF
TGTGCCAGCAGCTTAGCGTCAGAATACAACGAGCAGTACTTC
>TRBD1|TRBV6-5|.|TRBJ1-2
CASRAGTGGFGYTF
TGTGCCAGCAGGGCCGGGACAGGGGGCTTTGGCTACACCTTC
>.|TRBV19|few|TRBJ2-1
CASRRRREQFF
TGTGCCAGTAGGAGGCGTAGGGAGCAGTTCTTC
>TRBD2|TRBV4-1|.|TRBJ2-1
CASSQAYLAGGLNEQFF
TGCGCCAGCAGCCAAGCCTATCTAGCGGGGGGGCTCAATGAGCAGTTCTTC
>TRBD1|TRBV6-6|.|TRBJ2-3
CASSYSTGRTDTQYF
TGTGCCAGCAGTTACTCGACAGGGCGCACAGATACGCAGTATTTT
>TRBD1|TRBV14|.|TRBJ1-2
CASSDDRGGDYGYTF
TGTGCCAGCAGCGACGACAGGGGTGGGGACTATGGCTACACCTTC
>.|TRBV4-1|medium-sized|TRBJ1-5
CASSQVSNQPQHF
TGCGCCAGCAGCCAAGTCAGCAATCAGCCCCAGCATTTT
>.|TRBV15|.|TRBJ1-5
CATSNRLNQPQHF
TGTGCCACCAGCAACAGGCTAAATCAGCCCCAGCATTTT
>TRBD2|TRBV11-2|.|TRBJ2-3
CASSRGGRGARDTQYF
TGTGCCAGCAGCCGAGGCGGGCGGGGGGCCAGGGATACGCAGTATTTT
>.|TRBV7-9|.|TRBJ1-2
CASSIYGGYTF
TGTGCCAGCAGCATTTACGGTGGCTACACCTTC
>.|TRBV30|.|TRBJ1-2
CAWWGGAGGNYGYTF
TGTGCCTGGTGGGGGGGCGCGGGGGGCAACTATGGCTACACCTTC
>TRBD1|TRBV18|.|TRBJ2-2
CASSPGTGRSTGELFF
TGTGCCAGCTCACCTGGGACAGGGAGGTCCACCGGGGAGCTGTTTTTT
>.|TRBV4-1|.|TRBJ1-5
CASSQGSSYSNQPQHF
TGCGCCAGCAGCCAAGGATCGAGTTACAGCAATCAGCCCCAGCATTTT
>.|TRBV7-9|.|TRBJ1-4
CASSSHPLGGGLFF
TGTGCCAGCAGCTCCCATCCCTTAGGGGGGGGACTGTTTTTT
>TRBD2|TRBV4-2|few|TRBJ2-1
CASSQDTSGDHNEQFF
TGTGCCAGCAGCCAAGATACCAGCGGGGATCACAATGAGCAGTTCTTC
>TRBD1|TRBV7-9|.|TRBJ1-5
CASSGTTGVKNQPQHF
TGTGCCAGCAGCGGAACTACAGGGGTTAAAAATCAGCCCCAGCATTTT
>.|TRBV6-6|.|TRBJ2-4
CASSSSNIQYF
TGTGCCAGCAGTTCCTCAAACATTCAGTACTTC
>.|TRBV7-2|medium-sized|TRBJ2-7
CASSLGSDYEQYF
TGTGCCAGCAGCTTAGGTTCAGACTACGAGCAGTACTTC
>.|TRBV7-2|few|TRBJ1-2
CASSGRGDNYGYTF
TGTGCCAGCAGCGGCCGGGGGGATAACTATGGCTACACCTTC
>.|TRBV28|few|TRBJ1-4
CASSPPGGVNEKLFF
TGTGCCAGCAGTCCCCCGGGGGGCGTTAATGAAAAACTGTTTTTT
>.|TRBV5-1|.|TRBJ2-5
CASSLVGISETQYF
TGCGCCAGCAGCTTGGTGGGCATCTCGGAGACCCAGTACTTC
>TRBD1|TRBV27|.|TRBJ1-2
CASSLGHPGGDPYGYTF
TGTGCCAGCAGTTTAGGGCACCCAGGGGGCGACCCCTATGGCTACACCTTC
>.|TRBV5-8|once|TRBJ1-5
CASAWGRGNQPQHF
TGTGCCAGCGCGTGGGGCAGGGGCAATCAGCCCCAGCATTTT
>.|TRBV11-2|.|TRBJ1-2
CASSLTAGVGYTF
TGTGCCAGCAGCTTAACGGCAGGGGTCGGCTACACCTTC
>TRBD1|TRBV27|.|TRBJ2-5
CASRVGTASQETQYF
TGTGCCAGCAGGGTAGGGACAGCCAGCCAAGAGACCCAGTACTTC
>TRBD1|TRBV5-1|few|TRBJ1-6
CASSLTGTGGSSPLHF
TGCGCCAGCAGCCTCACCGGGACAGGGGGCTCTTCACCCCTCCACTTT
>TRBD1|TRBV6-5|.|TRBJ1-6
CASGGRQGTNSPLHF
TGTGCCAGCGGGGGGAGACAGGGTACGAATTCACCCCTCCACTTT
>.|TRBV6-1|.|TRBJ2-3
CASSGRTFNTDTQYF
TGTGCCAGTAGCGGAAGGACTTTTAATACAGATACGCAGTATTTT
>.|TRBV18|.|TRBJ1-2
CASSPEGRGYGYTF
TGTGCCAGCTCCCCCGAAGGCAGGGGCTATGGCTACACCTTC
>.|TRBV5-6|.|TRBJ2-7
CASSLRGFEQYF
TGTGCCAGCAGCTTGCGGGGTTTCGAGCAGTACTTC
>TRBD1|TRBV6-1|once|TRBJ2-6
CASRTGGSGANVLTF
TGTGCCAGCAGGACAGGGGGCTCTGGGGCCAACGTCCTGACTTTC
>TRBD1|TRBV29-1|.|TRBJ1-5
CSVQGASNQPQHF
TGCAGCGTTCAGGGGGCGAGCAATCAGCCCCAGCATTTT
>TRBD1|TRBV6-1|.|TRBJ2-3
CASSDLDRPTDTQYF
TGTGCCAGCAGTGATCTGGACAGGCCCACAGATACGCAGTATTTT
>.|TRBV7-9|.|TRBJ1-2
CASSLGSGVDYGYTF
TGTGCCAGCAGCTTAGGGTCAGGGGTCGACTATGGCTACACCTTC
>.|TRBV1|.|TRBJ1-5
CTSSPSHPGLNQPQHF
TGCACCAGCAGCCCCTCCCACCCGGGCCTCAATCAGCCCCAGCATTTT